These 5 T cell receptor beta chains were sequenced from one sample in a study of blood T cell repertoires in COVID-19. The table came from immunoSEQ multiplex PCR; TCRdb's copy has only in-frame clones and leaves some out. Of roughly 380,000 clones in the sample, almost 90% were seen once. The material sequenced was PBMCs or T cells enriched from blood (not recorded which). The receptors stem from a woman aged 25 to 45 who had been exposed to COVID-19.

CDR3 nucleotide sequence: TGTGCCACCAGCCTACCAGGGGATCAGAGGCCCCAGCATTTT. Protein product: CATSLPGDQRPQHF. The chain uses TRBV24-1 and TRBJ1-5; D might be TRBD1 (6 bases). V was shortened by 7 bases and J by 9 bases, with 18 bases between the two germline ends. In germline, CDR1 is KGHDR, CDR2 SFDVKD. The CDR3 has 14 residues.

The rearrangement uses TRBV30 and TRBJ2-2, with 12 bases matching TRBD1. This CDR3 spans 16 amino acids. In germline, CDR1 is GTSNPN, CDR2 SVGIG (reference sequence). V was pared by 1 base and J by 2 bases, with 2 bases of the junction left unmatched. The CDR3 spells CAWSGGQGANTGELFF. CDR3 in DNA: TGTGCCTGGAGTGGGGGACAGGGGGCTAACACCGGGGAGCTGTTTTTT.

V usage is TRBV24-1 and J usage is TRBJ2-7; 8 nucleotides align to TRBD1. The CDR3 sequence is 16 residues long. Germline CDR1 is KGHDR and CDR2 is SFDVKD. The V segment lost 4 bases and the J segment 3 bases; nucleotides outside the gene matches: 10. The CDR3 sequence: CATSDPTQGARYEQYF. Written as DNA, the CDR3 is TGTGCCACCAGTGACCCAACCCAGGGGGCCCGCTACGAGCAGTACTTC.

The sample holds a few counts of this clone. The chain is built from TRBV19 and TRBJ1-5; 8 bases match TRBD1. There are 16 residues in the CDR3. CDR1 LNHDA and CDR2 SQIVND come from the germline V gene (reference sequence). V lost 6 bases, J lost 2 bases, and 9 bases stayed unmatched. CDR3 region: CASRRQGRSGNQPQHF. The CDR3 coding sequence is TGTGCCAGTAGGCGACAGGGGCGCAGTGGCAATCAGCCCCAGCATTTT. Looking up the rest from reference TRBV19 and TRBJ1-5 gives the full variable domain: DGGITQSPKYLFRKEGQNVTLSCEQNLNHDAMYWYRQDPGQGLRLIYYSQIVNDFQKGDIAEGYSVSREKKESFPLTVTSAQKNPTAFYLCASRRQGRSGNQPQHFGDGTRLSIL.

This clone was seen a few times. This CDR3 is also generated by other DNA sequences in the sample. V is TRBV18 and J is TRBJ1-5; TRBD1 might be the D (5 bases). This CDR3 contains 14 residues. Between the trimmed V and J ends, which lost 2 bases and 4 bases, there was a span of 9 bases. Germline-derived CDR1 and CDR2 are KGHSH and LQKENI. CDR3 in DNA: TGTGCCAGCTCACCATTGGGGGGGAATCAGCCCCAGCATTTT. Translation gives CASSPLGGNQPQHF.